Detailed here is one T cell receptor (beta chain). The antigen is undetermined. Presence of unique molecular identifiers characterized the TCR beta cDNA libraries. The yield from roughly 1 to 10 million T cells was approximately 500,000 cDNA molecules in total. TCRdb itself ran the PCR reads through MiXCR, one entry per CDR3 protein. The data hold 820,000 or so distinct CDR3 sequences, with roughly 50% observed a single time. The sample belongs to a study of post-analysis software for immune sequencing data. Study information: Included courses were relapsing-remitting and secondary progressive multiple sclerosis; progressive-relapsing multiple sclerosis was also included. Study findings and constraints: Strong co-clustering by F measure was seen for same-batch samples. Significantly lower normalized Chao1 diversity was seen in multiple sclerosis patients than in controls.

Sequencing was done on a sample of blood. The TCR was taken from a girl aged 5 to 17 with multiple sclerosis.

Here the CDR3 DNA reads TGTGCCAGCAGCCAAGAAGCACACGACTATGGCTACACCTTC. This translates into CASSQEAHDYGYTF. The rearrangement joins TRBV4-2 to TRBJ1-2, with D uncertain. The CDR3 length is 14 residues. CDR1 and CDR2 from the germline V gene are LGHNA and YNFKEQ. Between the trimmed V and J ends, which lost 0 bases and 3 bases, there was a span of 8 bases.